The clone carrying this T cell receptor (beta chain) was counted once. These data are taken from a study of blood T cell repertoires in COVID-19. Study as a whole: COVID-19 samples from acute and convalescent phases originated in the United States, Italy and Spain. The cDNA or gDNA used as material had been derived from T cells, B-cell-depleted T cells, or PBMCs.

CDR3 size: 13 residues. With 1 base removed from V and 7 bases from J, the gap between germline ends came to 12 bases. Germline loops: CDR1 SGHRS, CDR2 YFSETQ. The authors' processing: Nucleated cell counts were estimated from reference gene primer amplification. The assay was immunoSEQ multiplex PCR, and TCRdb's table has in-frame clones only and misses some. V and J calls and clone size are those listed in that table; D and trimming were worked out from the DNA. The data show fewer than 300,000 clones, around 86% seen once. This sequence joins TRBV5-1 and TRBJ2-7; possible D gene TRBD1, 6 bases. The sequence was collected from a human donor in a cohort sampled during active COVID-19. Sequencing input: peripheral blood. Here the CDR3 DNA reads TGCGCCAGCAGCTTGCCCCTCGGGACAGAGCAGTACTTC. It yields the protein CASSLPLGTEQYF.